This passage covers 18 T cell receptor beta chains from one sample sequenced in a study of cytomegalovirus exposure and HLA in healthy donors. In the PCR, 60 Vbeta and 13 Jbeta primers were used. Data came from immunoSEQ multiplex PCR; TCRdb stores just in-frame clones and leaves some out. Altogether around 150,000 clones are present, roughly 9% being singletons, with the ten largest covering 6.5% to 8.5%. The sequenced sample was PBMCs. These receptors originate from a woman aged 40 to 49 in good health and CMV-seropositive.

This clone was seen more than once but under ten times. This chain uses TRBV19 with TRBJ2-7, with 7 nucleotides matching TRBD1. Germline loops: CDR1 LNHDA, CDR2 SQIVND (reference sequence). CDR3 size: 14 residues. The junction had 5 bases not matched to a gene; V was cut back by 6 bases and J by 0 bases. CDR3 bases: TGTGCCAGTAGCAGGGGGTTGTTCTCCTACGAGCAGTACTTC. Amino acids: CASSRGLFSYEQYF.

There are a few counts of this clone. The rearrangement links TRBV6-1 to TRBJ1-1; 8 bases are shared with TRBD1. Per germline, CDR1 MNHNS and CDR2 SASEGT. With V trimmed by 6 bases and J by 4 bases, 4 bases remained unmatched. The CDR3 extends over 13 amino acids. In DNA form, the CDR3 reads TGTGCCAGCAGGTCCCAGGGGGCCACTGAAGCTTTCTTT. Translating gives CASRSQGATEAFF.

CDR3 protein: CASSLGGDAYEQYF. DNA of the CDR3: TGTGCCAGCAGCTTAGGGGGGGATGCCTACGAGCAGTACTTC. The chain carries TRBV7-2 and TRBJ2-7, with a weak D call TRBD2 (6 bases). The germline V and J ends were trimmed by 1 base and 2 bases, with 9 bases remaining between them. The CDR3 totals 14 residues. Per the germline V gene, CDR1 is SGHTA and CDR2 is FQGNSA.

This clone was detected only a few times. DNA of the CDR3: TGTGCCAGCAGCGCAACATATATGAACACTGAAGCTTTCTTT. Translating it yields CASSATYMNTEAFF. The chain is built from TRBV9 and TRBJ1-1; D is ambiguous. Trimming shortened V by 3 bases and J by 0 bases, and 9 bases separated the two germline ends. This CDR3 has 14 residues. Germline V gene lookup returns CDR1 SGDLS and CDR2 YYNGEE.

This clone was seen only a few times. V and J are TRBV18 and TRBJ2-3; tentative D call: TRBD1 (5 bases). The V end lost 4 bases, the J end lost 1 base, and 12 bases lay between the germline ends. The CDR3 is made up of 15 amino acids. Germline CDR1 reads KGHSH; CDR2 reads LQKENI. The DNA of the CDR3 is TGTGCCAGCTCACAGGGTCAGGGCGGCACAGATACGCAGTATTTT. Translating it yields CASSQGQGGTDTQYF.

This chain links TRBV4-1 with TRBJ1-3; D gene unclear. CDR3 length: 14 amino acids. The germline V and J ends were trimmed by 4 bases and 2 bases, with 9 bases remaining between them. Germline values: CDR1 MGHRA, CDR2 YSYEKL. The CDR3, as DNA: TGCGCCAGCAGCCTCGGTAGTGCTGGAAACACCATATATTTT. Translation gives CASSLGSAGNTIYF.

This chain uses TRBV5-4 with TRBJ2-6; the match to TRBD2 covers 8 bases. The CDR3 length is 15 residues. Per the germline V gene, CDR1 is SGHNT and CDR2 is YYREEE (reference sequence). The trim removed 4 bases at V and 3 bases at J, leaving 3 bases unmatched. The CDR3 region has the DNA TGTGCCAGCAGCCCGGGGGGGGGTGGGGCCAACGTCCTGACTTTC. The encoded protein is CASSPGGGGANVLTF.

This clone showed up just a few times. The chain employs TRBV18 and TRBJ2-7, with 8 bases matching TRBD2. Germline V gene lookup returns CDR1 KGHSH and CDR2 LQKENI. The CDR3 is made up of 16 amino acids. The ends lost 3 bases at V and 0 bases at J; junction bases unmatched: 7. As DNA, the CDR3 is TGTGCCAGCTCACCCGGGAGGGACGCTAGCTCCTACGAGCAGTACTTC. Amino acids: CASSPGRDASSYEQYF.

The rearrangement uses TRBV5-4 and TRBJ1-2; a weak D match, TRBD1 (5 bases). Germline V gives CDR1 SGHNT, CDR2 YYREEE (reference sequence). V dropped 0 bases and J dropped 2 bases, with 8 bases sitting between them. CDR3 size: 14 residues. In DNA, the CDR3 is TGTGCCAGCAGCTTGGTGCCAGGGAACTATGGCTACACCTTC. Its translation: CASSLVPGNYGYTF.

This clone was observed a handful of times. The chain uses TRBV9 and TRBJ2-1; 8 bases are shared with TRBD1. The germline V gene has CDR1 SGDLS and CDR2 YYNGEE. This CDR3 region has 16 residues. Losses at the gene ends were 7 bases for V and 6 bases for J; bases not matched to a gene: 15. In DNA, the CDR3 is TGTGCCAGCGGATCATATCACAGGGGGGTTATCAATGAGCAGTTCTTC. Its protein is CASGSYHRGVINEQFF.

The CDR3 spells CASSLRRLGPLSGELFF. For the CDR3, the DNA is TGTGCCAGCAGCTTAAGGAGACTAGGTCCCCTCTCAGGGGAGCTGTTTTTT. The V call is TRBV7-6, the J call TRBJ2-2; weak D call: TRBD2 (6 bases). Looked up from germline, CDR1 is SGHVS and CDR2 is FNYEAQ. V was shortened by 2 bases and J by 8 bases, with 21 bases between the two germline ends. The CDR3 contains 17 residues. The full variable domain, with the rest looked up from reference TRBV7-6 and TRBJ2-2, is GAGVSQSPRYKVTKRGQDVALRCDPISGHVSLYWYRQALGQGPEFLTYFNYEAQQDKSGLPNDRFSAERPEGSISTLTIQRTEQRDSAMYRCASSLRRLGPLSGELFFGEGSRLTVL.

The chain uses TRBV4-2 and TRBJ1-4, with 7 bases aligning to TRBD1. CDR1 LGHNA and CDR2 YNFKEQ come from the germline V gene. CDR3 length: 15 residues. V shed 4 bases and J 8 bases; nucleotides not matched to a gene: 10. The CDR3 DNA sequence: TGTGCCAGCAGCCGATACAGGGGCGACGTCGAAAAACTGTTTTTT. It codes for CASSRYRGDVEKLFF.

There are a few counts of this clone. The chain uses TRBV5-4 and TRBJ2-6; 9 bases match TRBD1. The CDR3 has 19 residues. V lost 0 bases to trimming and J lost 4 bases; unmatched junction nucleotides: 11. Per the germline V gene, CDR1 is SGHNT and CDR2 is YYREEE (reference sequence). The CDR3 protein is CASSLASGTGFSGANVLTF. Written as DNA, the CDR3 is TGTGCCAGCAGCTTGGCGTCCGGGACAGGGTTCTCCGGGGCCAACGTCCTGACTTTC. The variable domain in full, completed from reference TRBV5-4 and TRBJ2-6, reads ETGVTQSPTHLIKTRGQQVTLRCSSQSGHNTVSWYQQALGQGPQFIFQYYREEENGRGNFPPRFSGLQFPNYSSELNVNALELDDSALYLCASSLASGTGFSGANVLTFGAGSRLTVL.

The CDR3 reads CASSYYTDEQYF. CDR3 bases: TGTGCCAGCAGCTATTATACAGACGAGCAGTACTTC. This rearrangement joins TRBV5-6 to TRBJ2-7; unclear D gene. The CDR3 spans 12 residues. Per the germline V gene, CDR1 is SGHDT and CDR2 is YYEEEE. With 3 bases removed from V and 5 bases from J, the gap between germline ends came to 9 bases.

This clone has only a few counts. V and J are TRBV13 and TRBJ2-2; D is perhaps TRBD2 (6 bases). Deletions cut 0 bases from V and 6 bases from J, with 11 bases between. This CDR3 spans 15 amino acids. Germline V CDR1 and CDR2: PRHDT, FYEKMQ (reference sequence). This CDR3 is CASSLGGRGAGELFF. CDR3 bases: TGTGCCAGCAGCTTAGGAGGACGCGGGGCCGGGGAGCTGTTTTTT.

The chain uses TRBV4-1 and TRBJ1-5, with a possible D match to TRBD1 (5 bases). V dropped 4 bases and J dropped 0 bases, with 16 bases sitting between them. Germline V gene data show CDR1 as MGHRA and CDR2 as YSYEKL. CDR3 size: 17 residues. The CDR3 DNA follows: TGCGCCAGCAGCCCCCTAATCGGGGGAAATAGCAATCAGCCCCAGCATTTT. This sequence encodes CASSPLIGGNSNQPQHF.

This clone was detected a few times. The J gene is TRBJ1-3, the V gene TRBV4-2; D gene unclear. V was trimmed by 5 bases and J by 4 bases, leaving 18 bases between them. The CDR3 sequence is 16 residues long. Per the germline V gene, CDR1 is LGHNA and CDR2 is YNFKEQ. For the CDR3, the DNA is TGTGCCAGCAGCACCCCCGGGAGGGAGGGAGGAAACACCATATATTTT. It encodes CASSTPGREGGNTIYF.

This clone turned up a few times. The rearrangement links TRBV10-3 to TRBJ1-5; TRBD1 agrees at 9 bases. CDR1 ENHRY and CDR2 SYGVKD come from the germline V gene. The CDR3 totals 13 residues. V shed 2 bases, J shed 11 bases, and the junction held 4 bases outside the gene matches. CDR3 sequence: CAISEMGTGTQHF. The CDR3 coding sequence is TGTGCCATCAGTGAGATGGGGACAGGGACCCAGCATTTT.